This T cell receptor beta chain was documented in a study of T cells after yellow fever vaccination. Findings and limits, study-wide: Most primary-vaccination clones reappeared after the booster (just under 98% CD4, approximately 88% CD8).

TCRdb re-analysed the 5' RACE reads in MiXCR, keeping a single row per CDR3 protein. The sample records 450,000 to 650,000 distinct CDR3 sequences, about 14% being singletons. The CDR3 covers 15 residues. V lost 2 bases, J lost 4 bases, and 12 bases lay in between. CDR1 is MNHEY, CDR2 SVGAGI, per germline. As to this clonotype: Its antigen is unidentified.

The specimen was PBMCs, collected on the day of the yellow fever booster vaccination. This chain joins TRBV6-5 and TRBJ2-4; D is ambiguous. The clonotype was recovered from a man aged 25-45 years who received the YFV17D yellow fever vaccine. The CDR3 spells CASSYRADKKNIQYF. As DNA, the CDR3 is TGTGCCAGCAGTTACCGGGCAGATAAAAAAAACATTCAGTACTTC.